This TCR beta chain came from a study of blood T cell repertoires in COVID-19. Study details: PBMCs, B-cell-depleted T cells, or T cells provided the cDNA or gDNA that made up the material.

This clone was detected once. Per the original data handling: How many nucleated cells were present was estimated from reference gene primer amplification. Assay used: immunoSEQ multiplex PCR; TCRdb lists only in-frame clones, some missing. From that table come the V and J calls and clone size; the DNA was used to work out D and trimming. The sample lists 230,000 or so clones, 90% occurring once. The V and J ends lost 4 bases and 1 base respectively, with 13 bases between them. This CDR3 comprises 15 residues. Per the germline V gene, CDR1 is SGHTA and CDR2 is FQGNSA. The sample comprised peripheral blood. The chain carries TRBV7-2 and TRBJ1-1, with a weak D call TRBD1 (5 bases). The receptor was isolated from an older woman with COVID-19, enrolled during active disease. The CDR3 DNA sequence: TGTGCCAGCAGCTCTCCTCTCAGGGAGAACACTGAAGCTTTCTTT. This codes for CASSSPLRENTEAFF.